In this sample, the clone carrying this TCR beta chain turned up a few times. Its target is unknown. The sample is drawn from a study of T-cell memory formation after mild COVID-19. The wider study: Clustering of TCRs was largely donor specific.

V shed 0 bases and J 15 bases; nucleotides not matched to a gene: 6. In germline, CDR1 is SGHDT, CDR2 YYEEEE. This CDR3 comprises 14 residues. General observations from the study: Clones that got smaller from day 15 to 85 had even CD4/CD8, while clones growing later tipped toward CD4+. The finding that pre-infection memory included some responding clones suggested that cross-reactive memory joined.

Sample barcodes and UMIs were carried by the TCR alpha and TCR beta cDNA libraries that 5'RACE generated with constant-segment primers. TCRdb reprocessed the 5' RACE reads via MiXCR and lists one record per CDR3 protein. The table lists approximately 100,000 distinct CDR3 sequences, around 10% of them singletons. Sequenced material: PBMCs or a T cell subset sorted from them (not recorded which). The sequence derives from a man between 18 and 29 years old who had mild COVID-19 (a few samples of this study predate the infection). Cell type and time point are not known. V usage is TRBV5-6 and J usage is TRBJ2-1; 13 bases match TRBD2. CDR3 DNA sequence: TGTGCCAGCAGCTTGGCCACTAGCGGGGGGGCTCTGTTCTTC. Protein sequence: CASSLATSGGALFF.